The clone carrying this TCR beta chain has a single count. Its antigen is unknown. Between the trimmed V and J ends, which lost 3 bases and 7 bases, there was a span of 10 bases. The CDR3 consists of 14 residues. Per the germline V gene, CDR1 is SEHNR and CDR2 is FQNEAQ (reference sequence). PCR primers comprised 60 Vbeta and 13 Jbeta primers. How the authors handled the data: An analysis performed later counted about 80 million unique TCR beta chains (around 11 million of them shared). Only in-frame clones appear in the TCRdb table, and some are missing; sequencing was by immunoSEQ multiplex PCR. The V and J calls and clone size are taken from that table; D and trimming were inferred from the DNA. The table records about 140,000 clones, roughly 79% of them present only once. This specimen belongs to a study of cytomegalovirus exposure and HLA in healthy donors. The study, taken as a whole, reports: A later look showed TCR association rates differing by HLA locus, highest for DRB1 and lowest for HLA-C.

The origin of this receptor is a woman aged 40 to 49 in good health and CMV-seronegative. The chain uses TRBV7-9 and TRBJ1-6; D perhaps matches TRBD1 (6 bases). What was sequenced was PBMCs. CDR3 sequence reads: CASSLGAENSPLHF. The CDR3 DNA reads as TGTGCCAGCAGCTTGGGGGCCGAGAATTCACCCCTCCACTTT.